This T cell receptor beta chain was sequenced in a study of radiotherapy plus CTLA-4 blockade in lung cancer. About the research overall: The study recorded objective responses in 15% to 20% of patients and disease control in approximately 31%.

Assay used: immunoSEQ multiplex PCR; TCRdb lists only in-frame clones, some missing. The sample lists roughly 54,000 clones; 79% were seen once. General study findings and limits: In blood, tumor-derived TCR clones expanded after radiotherapy plus ipilimumab. Reportedly, early blood T cell clone dynamics best predicted response, with interferon-beta.

This CDR3 contains 14 residues. Germline values: CDR1 SGHNT, CDR2 YYREEE (reference sequence). V dropped 1 base and J dropped 2 bases, with 7 bases sitting between them. To note about this clone: The antigen is unknown.

The source was peripheral blood, collected from a patient treated with radiotherapy plus ipilimumab. The source of this sequence is a human donor with non-small cell lung cancer who had a partial response to radiotherapy plus ipilimumab. The V and J genes are TRBV5-4 and TRBJ2-1; perhaps TRBD1 as D (5 bases). Here the CDR3 reads CASSLRGTYNEQFF. The CDR3 DNA follows: TGTGCCAGCAGCTTGAGGGGCACCTACAATGAGCAGTTCTTC.